The 20 T cell receptor beta chains below were found in one sample sequenced in a study of cytomegalovirus exposure and HLA in healthy donors. PCR employed 60 Vbeta and 13 Jbeta primers. Profiled with immunoSEQ multiplex PCR; TCRdb holds only in-frame clones, not every one. The sample shows 150,000 to 200,000 clones, approximately 88% of them seen only once. Source material: PBMCs. The receptors come from a boy aged 2-9 years in good health and CMV-seronegative.

The chain couples TRBV19 to TRBJ2-7; perhaps TRBD1 as D (6 bases). The CDR3 extends over 14 amino acids. The germline gives CDR1 LNHDA, CDR2 SQIVND (reference sequence). V was trimmed by 2 bases and J by 5 bases, leaving 13 bases between them. Written as DNA, the CDR3 is TGTGCCAGTAGTATAATTTGGGACACGGACGAGCAGTACTTC. Encoded protein: CASSIIWDTDEQYF.

This clone was counted a few times. The chain couples TRBV10-3 to TRBJ2-1, with D possibly being TRBD2 (5 bases). V lost 4 bases and J lost 2, with 9 bases in between. Germline CDR1 ENHRY, CDR2 SYGVKD. The CDR3 runs 14 residues. The CDR3 nucleotides read TGTGCCATCAGTGGAGGGATGGCCTACAATGAGCAGTTCTTC. This encodes CAISGGMAYNEQFF.

The chain combines TRBV10-3 with TRBJ2-1; 10 bases are shared with TRBD2. The CDR3 is 14 amino acids. Germline loops: CDR1 ENHRY, CDR2 SYGVKD. Germline trimming cut 4 bases from V and 6 bases from J; bases unmatched to any gene: 3. The CDR3 DNA reads TGTGCCATCAGTGGGACTAGCGGCGGCAATGAGCAGTTCTTC. It encodes CAISGTSGGNEQFF.

This sequence joins TRBV28 and TRBJ2-7; 10 bases agree with TRBD2. V lost 5 bases to trimming and J lost 2 bases; unmatched junction nucleotides: 3. There are 14 residues in the CDR3. Germline-derived CDR1 and CDR2 are MDHEN and SYDVKM. CDR3 sequence reads: CASSRTSGPYEQYF. CDR3 coding DNA: TGTGCCAGCAGTCGGACTAGCGGTCCCTACGAGCAGTACTTC.

The chain carries TRBV6-5 and TRBJ2-7; the D is unclear. The CDR3 is made up of 13 amino acids. V was pared by 4 bases and J by 3 bases, with 10 bases between. CDR1 is MNHEY, CDR2 SVGAGI, per germline. CDR3 sequence (DNA): TGTGCCAGCAGTTTTCCGGGTAGCTACGAGCAGTACTTC. Translating gives CASSFPGSYEQYF.

The genes are TRBV6-1 and TRBJ2-5; 10 bases are shared with TRBD1. Germline CDR1 MNHNS, CDR2 SASEGT. CDR3 size: 14 residues. Trimming cost V 6 bases and J 7 bases; bases outside gene matches: 8. Written as DNA, the CDR3 is TGTGCCAGCAGCCTTGGACAGGGGGTCATGACCCAGTACTTC. Amino acid sequence: CASSLGQGVMTQYF.

This chain joins TRBV5-1 and TRBJ1-2, with a weak D call TRBD1 (5 bases). Germline V gene lookup returns CDR1 SGHRS and CDR2 YFSETQ. Trimming took off 4 bases at V and 7 bases at J, with 20 bases between the two ends. This CDR3 contains 15 residues. DNA for the CDR3: TGCGCCAGCAGCCCCATCTCAGGACAATCCGGTGGCTACACCTTC. This sequence encodes CASSPISGQSGGYTF.

The chain combines TRBV7-9 with TRBJ1-1; possible D gene TRBD1, 6 bases. The CDR3 loop spans 14 amino acids. V dropped 5 bases and J dropped 2 bases, with 12 bases sitting between them. Germline CDR1 SEHNR, CDR2 FQNEAQ (reference sequence). CDR3 loop: CASSPVRGNTEAFF. Written as DNA, the CDR3 is TGTGCCAGCAGCCCCGTCAGGGGTAACACTGAAGCTTTCTTT.

The chain carries TRBV18 and TRBJ2-1; possible D gene TRBD2, 5 bases. V lost 2 bases and J 9 bases, leaving 17 bases between the germline ends. The CDR3 totals 15 residues. The germline CDR1 and CDR2 sequences are KGHSH and LQKENI. CDR3 residues: CASSPSSSISGEQFF. The DNA for the CDR3 is TGTGCCAGCTCACCAAGTTCCTCGATAAGCGGTGAGCAGTTCTTC.

The chain carries TRBV27 and TRBJ2-3; D is unclear. The CDR3 has 13 amino acids. The V gene lost 7 bases and the J gene lost 1 base, with 9 bases spanning the gap. Germline assignment: CDR1 MNHEY and CDR2 SMNVEV (reference sequence). The CDR3 nucleotides read TGTGCCAGCAATAGAATGGGCACAGATACGCAGTATTTT. It is translated as CASNRMGTDTQYF.

This sequence joins TRBV28 and TRBJ2-7; 9 nucleotides align to TRBD2. The trim removed 5 bases at V and 7 bases at J, leaving 9 bases unmatched. Germline CDR1 MDHEN, CDR2 SYDVKM. The CDR3 is 14 residues long. This CDR3 is CASSIPAGGREQYF. CDR3 DNA sequence: TGTGCCAGCAGTATTCCAGCGGGAGGAAGGGAGCAGTACTTC.

This clone was counted a single time. The chain carries TRBV10-3 and TRBJ1-5, with 7 nucleotides matching TRBD1. The CDR3 covers 19 residues. Germline V gene sequence: CDR1 ENHRY, CDR2 SYGVKD. V lost 7 bases to trimming and J lost 3 bases; unmatched junction nucleotides: 21. For the CDR3, the DNA is TGTGCCATCACCTTTGACCGACCTGACAGGGTAGGAGACAATCAGCCCCAGCATTTT. As protein: CAITFDRPDRVGDNQPQHF.

This clone was seen only once. The genes are TRBV5-1 and TRBJ1-1, with 8 bases matching TRBD1. The trim removed 4 bases at V and 4 bases at J, leaving 9 bases unmatched. Germline CDR1 SGHRS, CDR2 YFSETQ. The CDR3 consists of 15 residues. CDR3 amino acids: CASSQGQGPVTEAFF. CDR3 DNA sequence: TGCGCCAGCAGCCAAGGACAGGGACCGGTCACTGAAGCTTTCTTT.

The chain uses TRBV27 and TRBJ2-7; 7 nucleotides match TRBD1. V was clipped by 2 bases and J by 4 bases; unmatched bases: 2. CDR3 length: 13 amino acids. Germline values: CDR1 MNHEY, CDR2 SMNVEV (reference sequence). CDR3 sequence reads: CASSLDRVYEQYF. The CDR3 nucleotides are TGTGCCAGCAGTTTAGACAGGGTTTACGAGCAGTACTTC.

V gene TRBV29-1 combines with J gene TRBJ1-1, with D unresolved. The CDR3 contains 11 residues. V shed 6 bases and J shed 5 bases, with 10 bases lying between them. Germline-derived CDR1 and CDR2 are SQVTM and ANQGSEA. The CDR3 loop reads CSVDTRTEAFF. DNA of the CDR3: TGCAGCGTGGATACGAGGACTGAAGCTTTCTTT.

This chain connects TRBV4-2 to TRBJ1-2; TRBD1 matches 7 bases. CDR3 size: 14 residues. Germline CDR1 reads LGHNA; CDR2 reads YNFKEQ. Trimming took 1 base from V and 2 from J; bases not matched to a gene: 1. CDR3 bases: TGTGCCAGCAGCCAAGGGACAGGAAACTATGGCTACACCTTC. It is translated as CASSQGTGNYGYTF.

V usage is TRBV6-6 and J usage is TRBJ1-1, with D uncertain. The CDR3 loop spans 11 amino acids. Germline V CDR1 and CDR2: MNHNY, SVGAGI (reference sequence). V gave up 8 bases and J gave up 6 bases, with 10 bases separating them. The CDR3 nucleotides read TGTGCCAGCTCGCGAGGTTCTGAAGCTTTCTTT. Protein product: CASSRGSEAFF.

This clone was observed a single time. V gene TRBV18 combines with J gene TRBJ1-5; D is perhaps TRBD1 (5 bases). With 6 bases removed from V and 5 bases from J, the gap between germline ends came to 11 bases. The germline CDR1 and CDR2 sequences are KGHSH and LQKENI. The CDR3 runs 13 residues. CDR3 sequence reads: CASSQGVDQPQHF. CDR3 DNA: TGTGCCAGCTCGCAAGGGGTGGATCAGCCCCAGCATTTT.

The rearrangement uses TRBV6-4 and TRBJ2-1; D possibly corresponds to TRBD2 (6 bases). Germline-derived CDR1 and CDR2 are MRHNA and SNTAGT. The CDR3 length is 14 residues. With 5 bases removed from V and 4 bases from J, the gap between germline ends came to 12 bases. CDR3 DNA: TGTGCCAGCAGTCGTGGTAGCGGATACAATGAGCAGTTCTTC. The encoded protein is CASSRGSGYNEQFF.

This sequence joins TRBV19 and TRBJ1-5; D is ambiguous. Germline loops: CDR1 LNHDA, CDR2 SQIVND (reference sequence). Trimming cost V 1 base and J 6 bases, with 4 bases left between them. CDR3 length equals 12 residues. The CDR3 bases are TGTGCCAGTAGTATAGCATTTCAGCCCCAGCATTTT. Protein product: CASSIAFQPQHF.